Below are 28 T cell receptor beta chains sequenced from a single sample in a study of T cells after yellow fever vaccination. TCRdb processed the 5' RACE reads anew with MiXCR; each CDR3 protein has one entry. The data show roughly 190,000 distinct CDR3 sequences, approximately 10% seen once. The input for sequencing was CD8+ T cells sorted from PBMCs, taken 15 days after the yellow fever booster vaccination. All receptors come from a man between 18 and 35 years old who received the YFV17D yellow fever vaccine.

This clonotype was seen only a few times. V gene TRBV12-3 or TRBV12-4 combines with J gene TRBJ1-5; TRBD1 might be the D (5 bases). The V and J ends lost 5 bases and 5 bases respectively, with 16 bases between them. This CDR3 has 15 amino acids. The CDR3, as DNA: TGTGCCAGCAGTCAACGGGGACTGGGCGATCAGCCCCAGCATTTT. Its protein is CASSQRGLGDQPQHF.

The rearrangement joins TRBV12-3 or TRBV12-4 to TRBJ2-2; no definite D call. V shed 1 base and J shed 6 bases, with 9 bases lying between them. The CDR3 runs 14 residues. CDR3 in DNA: TGTGCCAGCAGTTTAGGGGTTAAGTCCGGGGAGCTGTTTTTT. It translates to CASSLGVKSGELFF.

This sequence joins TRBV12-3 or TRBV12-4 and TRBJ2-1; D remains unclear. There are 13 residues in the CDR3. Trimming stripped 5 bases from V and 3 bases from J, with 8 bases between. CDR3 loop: CASSPPGYNEQFF. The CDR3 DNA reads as TGTGCCAGCAGTCCCCCCGGCTACAATGAGCAGTTCTTC.

The CDR3 region is CASSAAGGETQYF. CDR3 coding DNA: TGCGCCAGCAGCGCGGCGGGGGGCGAGACCCAGTACTTC. V usage is TRBV5-1 and J usage is TRBJ2-5; TRBD2 matches at 8 bases. Germline V CDR1 and CDR2: SGHRS, YFSETQ. With V trimmed by 4 bases and J by 5 bases, 4 bases remained unmatched. CDR3 size: 13 residues.

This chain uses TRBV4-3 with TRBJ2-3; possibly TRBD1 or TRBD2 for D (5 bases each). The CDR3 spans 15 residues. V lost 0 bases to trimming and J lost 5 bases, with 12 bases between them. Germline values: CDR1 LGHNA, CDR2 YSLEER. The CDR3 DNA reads TGCGCCAGCAGCCAAGAGGCACGGGGCCGAGATACGCAGTATTTT. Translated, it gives CASSQEARGRDTQYF.

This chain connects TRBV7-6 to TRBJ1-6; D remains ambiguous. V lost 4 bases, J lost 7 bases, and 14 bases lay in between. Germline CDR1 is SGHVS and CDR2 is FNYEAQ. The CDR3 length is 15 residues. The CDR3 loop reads CASSSGSMGNSPLHF. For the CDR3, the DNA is TGTGCCAGCAGCTCAGGAAGTATGGGGAATTCACCCCTCCACTTT.

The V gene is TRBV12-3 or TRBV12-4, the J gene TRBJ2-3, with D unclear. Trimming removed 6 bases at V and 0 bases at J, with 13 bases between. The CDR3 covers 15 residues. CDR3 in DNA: TGTGCCAGCAGCTCACATATAACTAGCACAGATACGCAGTATTTT. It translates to CASSSHITSTDTQYF.

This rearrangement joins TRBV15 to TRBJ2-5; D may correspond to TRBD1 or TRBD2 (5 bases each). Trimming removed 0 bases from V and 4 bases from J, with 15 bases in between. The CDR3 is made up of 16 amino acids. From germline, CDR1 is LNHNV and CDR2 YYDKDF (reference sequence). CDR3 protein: CATSRDRQGGGETQYF. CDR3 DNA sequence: TGTGCCACCAGCAGAGATCGCCAGGGTGGGGGAGAGACCCAGTACTTC.

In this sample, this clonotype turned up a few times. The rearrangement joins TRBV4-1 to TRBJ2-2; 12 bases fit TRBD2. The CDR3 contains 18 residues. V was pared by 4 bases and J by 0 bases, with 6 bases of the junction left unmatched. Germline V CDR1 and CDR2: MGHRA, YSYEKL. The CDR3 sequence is CASSLGLAGFANTGELFF. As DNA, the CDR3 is TGCGCCAGCAGCCTTGGACTAGCGGGGTTCGCGAACACCGGGGAGCTGTTTTTT.

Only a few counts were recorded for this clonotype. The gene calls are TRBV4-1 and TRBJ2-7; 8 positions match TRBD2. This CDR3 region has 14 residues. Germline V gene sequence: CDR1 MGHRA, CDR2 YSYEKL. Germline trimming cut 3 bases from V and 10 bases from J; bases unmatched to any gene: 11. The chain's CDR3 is CASSQETGRGSQYV. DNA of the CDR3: TGCGCCAGCAGCCAGGAAACCGGGAGGGGCTCCCAGTACGTC.

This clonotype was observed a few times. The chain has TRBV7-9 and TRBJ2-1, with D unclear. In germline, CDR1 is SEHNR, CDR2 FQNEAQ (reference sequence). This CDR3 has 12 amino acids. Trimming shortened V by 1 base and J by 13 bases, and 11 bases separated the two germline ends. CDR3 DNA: TGTGCCAGCAGCTTAGGGTCCTTCCCTCAGTTCTTC. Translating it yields CASSLGSFPQFF.

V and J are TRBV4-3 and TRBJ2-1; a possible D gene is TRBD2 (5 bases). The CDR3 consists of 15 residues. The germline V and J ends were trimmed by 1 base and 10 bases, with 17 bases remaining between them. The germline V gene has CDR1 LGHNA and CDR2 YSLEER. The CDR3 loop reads CASSQGAGAPGEQFF. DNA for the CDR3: TGCGCCAGCAGCCAAGGGGCGGGTGCCCCTGGGGAGCAGTTCTTC.

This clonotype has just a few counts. The CDR3 sequence is CASSQGTGGLWNSPLHF. In nucleotides, the CDR3 is TGCGCCAGCAGCCAAGGGACAGGGGGCTTATGGAATTCACCCCTCCACTTT. The genes are TRBV4-1 and TRBJ1-6; 11 bases fit TRBD1. The ends lost 1 base at V and 7 bases at J; junction bases unmatched: 6. Germline V CDR1 and CDR2: MGHRA, YSYEKL. The CDR3 consists of 17 residues.

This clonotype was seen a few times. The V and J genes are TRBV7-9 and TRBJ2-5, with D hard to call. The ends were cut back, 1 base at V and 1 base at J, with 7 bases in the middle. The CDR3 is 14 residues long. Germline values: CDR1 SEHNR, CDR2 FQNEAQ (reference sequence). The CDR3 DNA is TGTGCCAGCAGCTTAGTCGCCAGCCAAGAGACCCAGTACTTC. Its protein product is CASSLVASQETQYF.

CDR3 sequence (DNA): TGTGCCAGCACCCCTCCGGGGTTCTATGGCTACACCTTC. Its protein is CASTPPGFYGYTF. The V gene is TRBV5-5, the J gene TRBJ1-2; D remains unclear. CDR1 and CDR2 (germline): SGHKS, YYEKEE (reference sequence). Deletions cut 6 bases from V and 4 bases from J, with 13 bases between. This CDR3 has 13 amino acids.

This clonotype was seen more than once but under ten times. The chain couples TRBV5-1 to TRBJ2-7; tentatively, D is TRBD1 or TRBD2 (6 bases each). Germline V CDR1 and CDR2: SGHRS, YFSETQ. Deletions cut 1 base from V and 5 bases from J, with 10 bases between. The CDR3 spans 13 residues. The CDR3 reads CASSLKGGDEQYV. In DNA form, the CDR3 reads TGCGCCAGCAGCTTGAAGGGGGGAGACGAGCAGTACGTC.

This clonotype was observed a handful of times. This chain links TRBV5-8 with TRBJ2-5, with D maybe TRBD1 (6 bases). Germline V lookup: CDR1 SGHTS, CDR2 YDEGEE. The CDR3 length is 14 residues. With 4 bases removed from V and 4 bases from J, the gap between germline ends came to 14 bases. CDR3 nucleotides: TGTGCCAGCAGCATGGGGGCATTACGAGAGACCCAGTACTTC. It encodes CASSMGALRETQYF.

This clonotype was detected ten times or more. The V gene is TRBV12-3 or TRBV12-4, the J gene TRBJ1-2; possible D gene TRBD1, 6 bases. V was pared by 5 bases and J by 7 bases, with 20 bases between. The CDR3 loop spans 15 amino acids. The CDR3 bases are TGTGCCAGCAGTCTTTCTGTAGGGGGGATTTCTGGCTACACCTTC. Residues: CASSLSVGGISGYTF.

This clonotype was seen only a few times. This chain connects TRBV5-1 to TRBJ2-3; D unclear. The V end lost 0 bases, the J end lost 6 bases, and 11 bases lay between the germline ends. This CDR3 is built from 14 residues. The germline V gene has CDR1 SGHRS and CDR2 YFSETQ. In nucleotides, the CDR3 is TGCGCCAGCAGCTTGGAAAGGGTGATCGATACGCAGTATTTT. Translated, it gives CASSLERVIDTQYF. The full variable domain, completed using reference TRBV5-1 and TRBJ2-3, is KAGVTQTPRYLIKTRGQQVTLSCSPISGHRSVSWYQQTPGQGLQFLFEYFSETQRNKGNFPGRFSGRQFSNSRSEMNVSTLELGDSALYLCASSLERVIDTQYFGPGTRLTVL.

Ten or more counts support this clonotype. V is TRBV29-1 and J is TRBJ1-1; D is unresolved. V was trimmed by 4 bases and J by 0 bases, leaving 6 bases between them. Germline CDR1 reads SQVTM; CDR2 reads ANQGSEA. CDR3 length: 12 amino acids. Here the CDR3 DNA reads TGCAGCGTTGCCAGGATGAACACTGAAGCTTTCTTT. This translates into CSVARMNTEAFF.

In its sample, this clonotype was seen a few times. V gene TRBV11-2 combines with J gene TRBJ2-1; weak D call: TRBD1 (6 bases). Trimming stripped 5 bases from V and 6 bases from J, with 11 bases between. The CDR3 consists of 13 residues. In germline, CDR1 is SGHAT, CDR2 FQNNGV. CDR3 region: CASSSGQSNEQFF. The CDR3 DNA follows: TGTGCCAGCAGCAGTGGACAGTCCAATGAGCAGTTCTTC.

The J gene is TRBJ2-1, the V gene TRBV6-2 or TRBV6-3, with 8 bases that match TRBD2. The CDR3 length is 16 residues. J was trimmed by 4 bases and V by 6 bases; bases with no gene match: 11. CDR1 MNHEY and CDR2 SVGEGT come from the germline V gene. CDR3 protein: CASSHLGGGTYNEQFF. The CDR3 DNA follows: TGTGCCAGCAGCCACCTCGGCGGGGGGACTTACAATGAGCAGTTCTTC.

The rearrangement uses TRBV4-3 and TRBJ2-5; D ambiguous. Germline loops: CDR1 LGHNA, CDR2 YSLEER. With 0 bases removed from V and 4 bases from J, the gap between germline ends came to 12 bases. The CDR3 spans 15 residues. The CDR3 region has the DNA TGCGCCAGCAGCCAAGACCCCTCGCATAGAGAGACCCAGTACTTC. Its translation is CASSQDPSHRETQYF.

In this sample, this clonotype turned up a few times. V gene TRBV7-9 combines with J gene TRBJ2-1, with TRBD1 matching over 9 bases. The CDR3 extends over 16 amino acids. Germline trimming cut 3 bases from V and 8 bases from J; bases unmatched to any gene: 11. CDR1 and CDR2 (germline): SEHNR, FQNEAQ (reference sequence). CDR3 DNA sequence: TGTGCCAGCAGCTTCTCTGGGACAGGGTTGGGAGATGAGCAGTTCTTC. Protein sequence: CASSFSGTGLGDEQFF.

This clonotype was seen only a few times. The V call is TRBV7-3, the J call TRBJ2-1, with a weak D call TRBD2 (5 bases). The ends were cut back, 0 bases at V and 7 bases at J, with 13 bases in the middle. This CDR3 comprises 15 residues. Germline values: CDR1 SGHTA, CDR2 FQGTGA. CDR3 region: CASSLTAGELNEQFF. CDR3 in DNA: TGTGCCAGCAGCTTAACTGCCGGGGAATTAAATGAGCAGTTCTTC.

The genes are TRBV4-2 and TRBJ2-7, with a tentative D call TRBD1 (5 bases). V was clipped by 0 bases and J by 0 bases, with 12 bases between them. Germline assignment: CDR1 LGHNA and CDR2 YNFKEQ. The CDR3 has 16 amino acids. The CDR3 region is CASSQESAGPSYEQYF. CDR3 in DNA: TGTGCCAGCAGCCAAGAGTCAGCAGGGCCCTCCTACGAGCAGTACTTC.

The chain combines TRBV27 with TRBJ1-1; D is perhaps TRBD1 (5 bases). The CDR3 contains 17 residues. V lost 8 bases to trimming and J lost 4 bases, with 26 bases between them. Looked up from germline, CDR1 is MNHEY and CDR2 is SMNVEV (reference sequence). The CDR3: CASGTALSALMGTEAFF. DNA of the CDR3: TGTGCCAGCGGGACTGCCCTATCCGCCCTAATGGGCACTGAAGCTTTCTTT.

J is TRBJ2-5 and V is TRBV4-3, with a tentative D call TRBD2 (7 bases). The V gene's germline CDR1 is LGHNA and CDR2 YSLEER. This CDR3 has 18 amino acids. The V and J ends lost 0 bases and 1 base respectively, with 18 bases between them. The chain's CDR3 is CASSQERMGGLIQETQYF. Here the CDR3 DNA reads TGCGCCAGCAGCCAAGAACGAATGGGGGGGCTTATCCAAGAGACCCAGTACTTC.